This record covers a single T cell receptor (beta chain). What it recognizes is unknown. The data derive from a study of cytotoxic CD8 clonotypes in ibrutinib-treated CLL. The ends were cut back, 5 bases at V and 5 bases at J, with 18 bases in the middle. From germline, CDR1 is LNHDA and CDR2 SQIVND (reference sequence). This CDR3 has 15 residues. Points from the study as a whole: Patients had baseline clonality above age-matched healthy donors, and this clonality moved with circulating CD8+ T-cell counts.

The data were produced by immunoSEQ multiplex PCR, yet TCRdb's version contains in-frame clones alone and is incomplete. The data contain some 130,000 clones, around 85% of them singletons. The chain employs TRBV19 and TRBJ2-5; D may be TRBD2 (8 bases). The TCR originated in a human donor with chronic lymphocytic leukemia. This specimen was PBMCs, taken after 24 months of ibrutinib treatment. The CDR3 sequence is CASSPREGAWETQYF. The CDR3 DNA is TGTGCCAGTAGTCCCCGGGAGGGGGCTTGGGAGACCCAGTACTTC. Drawing the rest from reference TRBV19 and TRBJ2-5, the complete variable domain is DGGITQSPKYLFRKEGQNVTLSCEQNLNHDAMYWYRQDPGQGLRLIYYSQIVNDFQKGDIAEGYSVSREKKESFPLTVTSAQKNPTAFYLCASSPREGAWETQYFGPGTRLLVL.